This T cell receptor (beta chain) was sequenced during a study of blood T cells in healthy people across ages. The CDR3 has 15 amino acids. V was clipped by 2 bases and J by 1 base; unmatched bases: 4. Germline V gene sequence: CDR1 KGHSH, CDR2 LQKENI. Then a second PCR, running about 7 to 11 cycles, was carried out with a sample-barcoded 5' primer and a J-beta primer mix. TCRdb re-called the 5' RACE reads with MiXCR, one entry per CDR3 protein. Of approximately 580,000 distinct CDR3 sequences in the sample, approximately 25% were seen once. These data were likewise used in another study, on T cells of mothers and their children. That work contributes: Relative to unrelated pairs, biologically related mother-child dyads exhibited marginally greater, non-significant overlap.

The gene calls are TRBV18 and TRBJ2-5; 7 nucleotides agree with TRBD1. This receptor was obtained from a boy aged 5-17 years in good health. Material for sequencing was blood. CDR3 nucleotide sequence: TGTGCCAGCTCACCAAGACAGGGATCCCAAGAGACCCAGTACTTC. This encodes CASSPRQGSQETQYF. Combining the CDR3 with reference TRBV18 and TRBJ2-5 gives the whole variable domain NAGVMQNPRHLVRRRGQEARLRCSPMKGHSHVYWYRQLPEEGLKFMVYLQKENIIDESGMPKERFSAEFPKEGPSILRIQQVVRGDSAAYFCASSPRQGSQETQYFGPGTRLLVL.